The present T cell receptor (beta chain) was sequenced within a study of patients and donors after allogeneic stem cell transplantation. The V gene's germline CDR1 is KGHSH and CDR2 LQKENI. The V gene end was trimmed by 3 bases and the J gene end by 5 bases; junction bases not matched to a gene: 7. CDR3 length: 16 amino acids. MiXCR, applied by TCRdb to the RT-PCR reads, yields one record per CDR3 protein. The sample yields roughly 250,000 distinct CDR3 sequences, 12% to 15% seen once. The V and J genes are TRBV18 and TRBJ2-7; 13 nucleotides agree with TRBD2. This sequence was found in a human donor who was either an allogeneic HSCT recipient or a stem cell or donor lymphocyte infusion donor (not recorded which). It is not recorded whose cells these are; they may come from a transplant donor. The sample consisted of blood, either unsorted or a sorted T cell fraction (not recorded which). Here the CDR3 reads CASSPWTSGSSNEQYF. The CDR3 DNA sequence: TGTGCCAGCTCACCGTGGACTAGCGGGAGTTCCAACGAGCAGTACTTC.